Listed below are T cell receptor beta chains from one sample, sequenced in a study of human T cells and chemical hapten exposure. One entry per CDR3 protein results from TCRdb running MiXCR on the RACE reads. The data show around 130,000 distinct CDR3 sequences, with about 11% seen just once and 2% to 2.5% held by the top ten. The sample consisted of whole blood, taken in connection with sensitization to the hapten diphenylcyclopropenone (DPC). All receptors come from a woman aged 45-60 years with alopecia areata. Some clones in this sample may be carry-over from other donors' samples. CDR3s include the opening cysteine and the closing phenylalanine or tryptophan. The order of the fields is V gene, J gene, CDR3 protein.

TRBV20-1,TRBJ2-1,CSHSRNNEQFF
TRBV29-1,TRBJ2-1,CSVEGRDEQFF
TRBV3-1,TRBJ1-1,CASSPTREGGAFF
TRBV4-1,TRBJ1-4,CASSLIEDEKLFF
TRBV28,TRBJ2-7,CASSWGDPYEQYF
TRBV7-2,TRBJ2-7,CASSPTSYEQYF
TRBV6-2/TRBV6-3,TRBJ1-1,CASKPQALGEAFF
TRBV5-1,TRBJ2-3,CASSVLMDTTDTQYF
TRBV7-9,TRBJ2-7,CASTRLGQGPYEQYF
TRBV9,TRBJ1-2,CASSGGQGLPNYGYTF
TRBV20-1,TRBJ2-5,CSARPGLKETQYF